The rows below give T cell receptor beta chains drawn from one sample of a study of Graves' ophthalmopathy and Graves' hyperthyroidism. TCRdb re-called the multiplex PCR reads through MiXCR, storing one row per CDR3 protein. This table has 150,000 or so distinct CDR3 sequences, roughly 36% appearing once. The sequenced sample consisted of peripheral blood. All receptors derive from a man aged 25-45 years with Graves' ophthalmopathy. Each CDR3 is given with its conserved first and last residue. Fields, in order: J gene, D gene, V gene, clone size, CDR3 length, CDR3 DNA, CDR3 protein. D genes are given only for firm matches. Expanded clones are given a class, and other clones once, few, many or no size at all.

>TRBJ2-6|.|TRBV12-3/TRBV12-4|few|17
TGTGCCAGCAGTCCCCCCCGGGGCGAAGTGGGAGCCAACGTCCTGACTTTC
CASSPPRGEVGANVLTF
>TRBJ1-5|.|TRBV2|few|13
TGTGCCAGCAGTGAAGCTGCGGATCAGCCCCAGCATTTT
CASSEAADQPQHF
>TRBJ1-1|TRBD1|TRBV2|many|14
TGTGCCAGGAGTTTCAGGGGGAAGAACACTGAAGCTTTCTTT
CARSFRGKNTEAFF
>TRBJ2-5|.|TRBV10-3|.|16
TGTGCCATCAGTGCCGAGTCCACAGGCCTGCGAGAGACCCAGTACTTC
CAISAESTGLRETQYF
>TRBJ1-3|TRBD1|TRBV12-3/TRBV12-4|many|13
TGTGCCAGCAGCCCAGGGGGTAGAAACACCATATATTTT
CASSPGGRNTIYF
>TRBJ1-2|.|TRBV2|many|12
TGTGCCAGCACCCAGACAGGAGATGGCTACACCTTC
CASTQTGDGYTF
>TRBJ2-7|.|TRBV6-5|.|13
TGTGCCAGCAGCACTCGGGGCCGTGGCGAGCAGTACTTC
CASSTRGRGEQYF
>TRBJ2-7|TRBD2|TRBV14|many|15
TGTGCCAGCAGCCAAGATAGCGGGTACCTCTACGAGCAGTACTTC
CASSQDSGYLYEQYF
>TRBJ2-7|.|TRBV5-1|many|16
TGCGCCAGCAGTTCCCTCCGAGGCCGGGGAGTCCACGAGCAGTACTTC
CASSSLRGRGVHEQYF
>TRBJ2-7|TRBD1|TRBV7-2|many|13
TGTGCCAGCAGCTTGGGGACAGGGGCCGAGCAGTACTTC
CASSLGTGAEQYF
>TRBJ1-6|.|TRBV9|many|15
TGTGCCAGCAGCGTAGGGGGGCGAACGAATTCACCCCTCCACTTT
CASSVGGRTNSPLHF
>TRBJ1-2|.|TRBV4-3|many|15
TGCGCCAGCAGCCAAGAATGGTCGCACGGCTATGGCTACACCTTC
CASSQEWSHGYGYTF
>TRBJ1-1|.|TRBV28|once|16
TGTGCCAGCAGTTTCCCCAGGCAGGGTATAGGCACTGAAGCTTTCTTT
CASSFPRQGIGTEAFF
>TRBJ1-1|.|TRBV28|once|12
TGTGCCAGCCTCCCCGCAAGGGCTGAAGCTTTCTTT
CASLPARAEAFF
>TRBJ2-5|.|TRBV11-2|many|15
TGTGCCAGCAGCTTAACTCTACCAGTTGAAGAGACCCAGTACTTC
CASSLTLPVEETQYF
>TRBJ1-2|TRBD1|TRBV5-6|.|15
TGTGCCAGCAGCTGGACAGGGGGCAATTACTATGGCTACACCTTC
CASSWTGGNYYGYTF
>TRBJ2-7|TRBD2|TRBV4-1|many|14
TGCGCCAGCAGCCAAGAACCAGCGGGGCGAGAGCAGTACTTC
CASSQEPAGREQYF
>TRBJ2-2|.|TRBV4-1|many|14
TGCGCCAGCGCCGGGACTCTGAACACCGGGGAGCTGTTTTTT
CASAGTLNTGELFF
>TRBJ1-6|.|TRBV28|many|18
TGTGCCAGCAGTCCCCCTGCTGGGGGGAATGGGGGTAATTCACCCCTCCACTTT
CASSPPAGGNGGNSPLHF
>TRBJ1-1|.|TRBV12-5|.|12
TGTGCTAGCGCGCAGGGGAACACTGAAGCTTTCTTT
CASAQGNTEAFF
>TRBJ2-6|.|TRBV15|many|12
TGTGCCACCAGCACTGGGGCCAACGTCCTGACTTTC
CATSTGANVLTF
>TRBJ2-5|.|TRBV11-2|many|11
TGTGCCAGCAGCTTGTTGGAGACCCAGTACTTC
CASSLLETQYF
>TRBJ2-5|TRBD1|TRBV7-2|many|14
TGTGCCAGCAGCTTAGCGGGACAGAATGGGGCCCAGTACTTC
CASSLAGQNGAQYF
>TRBJ1-2|.|TRBV11-1|many|13
TGTGCCAGCAGCTCAGGACAGTACTATGGCTACACCTTC
CASSSGQYYGYTF
>TRBJ1-1|TRBD1|TRBV27|few|15
TGTGCCAGCAATAAAGGGACAGGGGGTAGTACTGAAGCTTTCTTT
CASNKGTGGSTEAFF
>TRBJ1-2|.|TRBV2|many|15
TGTGCCAGCAGTGTTAACCTGGAAGCTAACTATGGCTACACCTTC
CASSVNLEANYGYTF
>TRBJ2-7|TRBD1|TRBV12-3/TRBV12-4|.|14
TGTGCCAGCAGTTTCCCGGGACAGGGGGCGGGACAGTACTTC
CASSFPGQGAGQYF
>TRBJ1-2|.|TRBV12-3/TRBV12-4|many|13
TGTGCCAGCAGTTTTTCGACAGGTTATGGCTACACCTTC
CASSFSTGYGYTF
>TRBJ1-1|TRBD1|TRBV29-1|many|10
TGCAGCGTTCGGACAGGGGAAGCTTTCTTT
CSVRTGEAFF